This T cell receptor beta chain was documented in a study of cytomegalovirus exposure and HLA in healthy donors. The length of the CDR3 is 15 residues. V was clipped by 0 bases and J by 3 bases, with 10 bases between them. Per the germline V gene, CDR1 is SGHRS and CDR2 is YFSETQ. PCR employed 60 Vbeta and 13 Jbeta primers. Clones were read by immunoSEQ multiplex PCR, and TCRdb kept only the in-frame ones, dropping some. The table lists around 91,000 clones, approximately 64% of them singletons. Study observations and caveats: Analyses of presence and absence presupposed an approximately uniform sequencing depth across donors. Later genetic work tied a missense DCLRE1C variant to beta-chain V and J trimming.

This clone was recorded a few times. Its antigen is not identified. The source of this sequence is a man aged 60 to 69 in good health and CMV-seronegative. Specimen: PBMCs. V and J are TRBV5-1 and TRBJ2-1, with D perhaps TRBD1 (6 bases). CDR3 in amino acids: CASSLAGTYYNEQFF. The DNA of the CDR3 is TGCGCCAGCAGCTTGGCCGGGACATACTACAATGAGCAGTTCTTC.